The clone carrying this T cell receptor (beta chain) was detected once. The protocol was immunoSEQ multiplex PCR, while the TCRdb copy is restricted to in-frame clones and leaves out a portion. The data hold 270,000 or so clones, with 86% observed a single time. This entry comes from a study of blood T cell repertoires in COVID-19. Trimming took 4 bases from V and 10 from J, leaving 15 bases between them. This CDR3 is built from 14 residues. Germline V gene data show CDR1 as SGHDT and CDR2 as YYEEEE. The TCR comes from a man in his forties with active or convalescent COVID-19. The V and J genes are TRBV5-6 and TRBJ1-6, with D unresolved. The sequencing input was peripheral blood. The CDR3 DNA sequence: TGTGCCAGCAGCCGGGTGGATCGGTTATCACCCCTCCACTTT. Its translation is CASSRVDRLSPLHF.